What follows describes a single T cell receptor (beta chain). Its recognized antigen is unknown. Base qualities are not recorded, but no much larger clone differs from it by a single base. Per the publication, the treatment or condition label means: about 20 received Ad26.COV2.S at low or high dose, single or two shots; 5 received placebo; per-sample allocation not given. Repertoires of vaccine and placebo recipients were sequenced from samples collected on day 63 after the first injection. Cohort 1b enrolled some 25 adults aged 18-55 years at a single site in Boston, USA, between 29 July and 7 August 2020. Ad26.COV2.S consisted of a replication-incompetent adenovirus type 26 vector by which a prefusion-stabilized SARS-CoV-2 spike protein from the original Wuhan strain was expressed. The immunoSEQ Assay was used to sequence TCRbeta CDR3 regions. After extraction, genomic DNA underwent amplification by bias-controlled multiplex PCR, followed by high-throughput sequencing. The paper's processing steps were these. To quantify the absolute abundance of each unique TCRbeta CDR3 region, sequences were collapsed and filtered. T cell fraction was estimated by normalization of TCRbeta template counts to usable DNA, with usable DNA being measured through amplification of reference genes present in all nucleated cells. Repertoire TCRs were annotated as SARS-CoV-2-specific by exact matching of V gene, CDR3 amino acid sequence and J gene to a known reactive TCR set. The reference SARS-CoV-2 TCR set came from MIRA and was filtered for enrichment in COVID-19-positive ImmuneCODE repertoires, removing public or cross-reactive TCRs. Drawing on the MIRA antigens, annotated TCRs were analysed further at the level of specific ORF or position within ORF. Depth was the summed frequency of annotated unique rearrangements, while breadth was defined as annotated unique rearrangements over total unique productive rearrangements. Group comparisons of TCR breadth used two-sided Wilcoxon rank-sum tests. TCRdb took over this immuneACCESS table, retaining in-frame rearrangements with V and J assigned. Such tables are incomplete; in checked studies, under half of the missing clones stem from an unresolved V gene, and the remainder is unexplained. V, J and clone size are taken as reported in that table, and D and trimming were inferred from the DNA itself. Present in this sample are about 390,000 clones, 75% to 90% of which were seen just once. The leading ten clones occupy 3.5% of the sample.

This sample is part of a study of Ad26.COV2.S vaccination and SARS-CoV-2 variants (dated by TCRdb to about 2021). As for the study more broadly: Vaccine-arm donors were drawn from COV1001, a multicentre, randomized, double-blind, placebo-controlled phase I-IIa trial of Ad26.COV2.S in healthy adults. TCRbeta repertoire sequencing was used to assess the specificity and breadth of SARS-CoV-2-reactive T cell receptors after Ad26.COV2.S vaccination. The TCR-sequenced set comprised around 30 samples: around 20 Ad26.COV2.S vaccine recipients, 5 placebo recipients and 8 SARS-CoV-2 convalescent individuals. Ad26.COV2.S was administered intramuscularly at a dose of 5x10^10 or 1x10^11 viral particles, either as one shot or as two shots given 56 days apart. Trial participants were randomized into five groups of five: low-dose or high-dose Ad26.COV2.S given once or twice, or placebo on both occasions. Investigators remained blinded to trial group allocation during experiments and outcome assessment. General conclusions and limits of the study: Ad26.COV2.S recipients had higher spike-specific TCR breadth than placebo recipients (P = 0.0014). It was noted by the authors that total T cell responses may have been underestimated by the TCR breadth and depth analyses. Comparing responses between vaccine doses or regimens was not something the study was powered to do. Non-spike TCR breadth was comparable between vaccine and placebo recipients, consistent with the vaccine containing only spike. After vaccination, substantial breadth of spike-specific CD8+ and CD4+ T cell responses was reported.

V and J lose 7 bases and 0 bases, and a span of 9 bases separates them. The CDR3 starts with the cysteine, ends with the phenylalanine, and has 14 residues. Just CDR3 DNA is preserved here, 42 bases in frame from base 1. The CDR1 and CDR2 encoded by the germline V gene are SNHLY and FYNNEI. Material: peripheral blood, obtained in a trial of Ad26.COV2.S vaccine versus placebo. This TCR was sampled from a person between 18 and 65 years old who received the Ad26.COV2.S COVID-19 vaccine or a placebo. The rearrangement combines TRBV2 with TRBJ2-2; the D gene lacks a confident call. This receptor has the CDR3 CASNRLANTGELFF. The DNA is TGTGCCAGCAACCGCTTAGCGAACACCGGGGAGCTGTTTTTT.